This TCR beta chain appears in the sequencing data of a study of blood T cells in healthy people across ages. Study observations and caveats: Naive and antigen-experienced cells could not be conclusively compared, given unsorted PBMCs.

Next came a second PCR, run for roughly 6 to 11 cycles, which used a sample-barcoded 5' primer along with a J-beta primer mix. Every molecule of cDNA carried a tag from a template-switch adaptor with 12 random nucleotides. TCRdb independently ran MiXCR on the 5' RACE reads; one entry per CDR3 protein. Of a few hundred thousand distinct CDR3 sequences listed, about 55% are singletons. Regarding this clonotype: Its target is unknown.

Every donor gave 7.5 to 10 milliliters of peripheral blood. The CDR3 runs to 15 residues. Trimming removed 3 bases from V and 7 bases from J; junction bases left unmatched: 10. Germline CDR1 is SQVTM and CDR2 is ANQGSEA. The chain joins TRBV29-1 to TRBJ2-1; TRBD2 aligns across 9 bases. The sample consisted of blood. The sequence was obtained from a man aged 55 to 69 in good health. The CDR3 DNA sequence: TGCAGCGTTGAGGATAGCGGGGGTTCGGGTAATGAGCAGTTCTTC. Translation gives CSVEDSGGSGNEQFF.